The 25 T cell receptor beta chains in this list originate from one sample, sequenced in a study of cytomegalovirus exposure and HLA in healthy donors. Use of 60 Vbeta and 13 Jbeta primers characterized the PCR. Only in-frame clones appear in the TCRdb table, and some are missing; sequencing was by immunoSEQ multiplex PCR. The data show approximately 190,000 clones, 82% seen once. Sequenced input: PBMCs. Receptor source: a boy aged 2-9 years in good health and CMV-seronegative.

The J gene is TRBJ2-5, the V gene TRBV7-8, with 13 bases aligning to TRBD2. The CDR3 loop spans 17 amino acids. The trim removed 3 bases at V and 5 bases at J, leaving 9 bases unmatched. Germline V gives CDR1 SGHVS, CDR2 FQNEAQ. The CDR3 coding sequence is TGTGCCAGCAGCTTTCGACTAGCGGGGGGAAGCTTTGAGACCCAGTACTTC. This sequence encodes CASSFRLAGGSFETQYF.

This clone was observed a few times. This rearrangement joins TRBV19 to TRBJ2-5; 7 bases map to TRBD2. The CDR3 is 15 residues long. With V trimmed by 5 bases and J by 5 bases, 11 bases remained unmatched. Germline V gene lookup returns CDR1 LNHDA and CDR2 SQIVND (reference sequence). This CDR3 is CASSSMKRGWETQYF. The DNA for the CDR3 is TGTGCCAGTAGTTCCATGAAGCGGGGTTGGGAGACCCAGTACTTC. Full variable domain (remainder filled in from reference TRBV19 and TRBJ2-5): DGGITQSPKYLFRKEGQNVTLSCEQNLNHDAMYWYRQDPGQGLRLIYYSQIVNDFQKGDIAEGYSVSREKKESFPLTVTSAQKNPTAFYLCASSSMKRGWETQYFGPGTRLLVL.

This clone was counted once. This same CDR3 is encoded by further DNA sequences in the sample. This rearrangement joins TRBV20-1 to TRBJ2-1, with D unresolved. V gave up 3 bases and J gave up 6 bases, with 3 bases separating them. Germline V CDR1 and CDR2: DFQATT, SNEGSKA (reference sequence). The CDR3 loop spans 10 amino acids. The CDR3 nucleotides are TGCAGTGCTAGTCGCAATGAGCAGTTCTTC. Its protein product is CSASRNEQFF.

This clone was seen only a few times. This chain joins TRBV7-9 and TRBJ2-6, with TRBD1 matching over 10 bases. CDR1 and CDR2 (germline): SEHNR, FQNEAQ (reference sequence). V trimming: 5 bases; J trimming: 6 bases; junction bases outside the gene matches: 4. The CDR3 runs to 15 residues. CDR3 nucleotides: TGTGCCAGCAGCCCCGGGACAGGGGTGGCCAACGTCCTGACTTTC. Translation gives CASSPGTGVANVLTF.

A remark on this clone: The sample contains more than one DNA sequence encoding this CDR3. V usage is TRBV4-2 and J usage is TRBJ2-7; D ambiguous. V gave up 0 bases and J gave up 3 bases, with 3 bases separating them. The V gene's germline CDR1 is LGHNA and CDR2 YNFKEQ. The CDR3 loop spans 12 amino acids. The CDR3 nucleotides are TGTGCCAGCAGCCAAGACGGCTACGAGCAGTACTTC. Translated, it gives CASSQDGYEQYF.

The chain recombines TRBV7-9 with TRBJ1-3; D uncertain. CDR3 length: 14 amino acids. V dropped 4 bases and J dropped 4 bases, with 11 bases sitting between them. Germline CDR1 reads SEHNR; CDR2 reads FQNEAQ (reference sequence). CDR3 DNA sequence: TGTGCCAGCAGCTCGCAGGCCGGCGGAAACACCATATATTTT. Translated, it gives CASSSQAGGNTIYF.

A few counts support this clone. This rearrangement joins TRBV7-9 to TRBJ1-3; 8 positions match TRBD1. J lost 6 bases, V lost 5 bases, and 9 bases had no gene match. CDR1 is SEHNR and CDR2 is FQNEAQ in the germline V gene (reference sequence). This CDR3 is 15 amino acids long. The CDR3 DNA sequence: TGTGCCAGCAGCCTACGACAGGGGATCGAAAACACCATATATTTT. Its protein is CASSLRQGIENTIYF.

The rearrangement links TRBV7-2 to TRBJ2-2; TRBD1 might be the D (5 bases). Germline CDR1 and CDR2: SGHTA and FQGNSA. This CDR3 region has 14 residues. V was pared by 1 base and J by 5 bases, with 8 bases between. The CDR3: CASSLVQVTGELFF. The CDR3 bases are TGTGCCAGCAGCTTAGTACAGGTGACCGGGGAGCTGTTTTTT.

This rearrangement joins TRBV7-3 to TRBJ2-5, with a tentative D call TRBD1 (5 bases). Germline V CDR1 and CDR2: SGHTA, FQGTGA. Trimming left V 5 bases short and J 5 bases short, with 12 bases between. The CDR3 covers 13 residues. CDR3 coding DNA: TGTGCCAGCAGCCCCCAGGGCCGCGAGACCCAGTACTTC. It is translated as CASSPQGRETQYF.

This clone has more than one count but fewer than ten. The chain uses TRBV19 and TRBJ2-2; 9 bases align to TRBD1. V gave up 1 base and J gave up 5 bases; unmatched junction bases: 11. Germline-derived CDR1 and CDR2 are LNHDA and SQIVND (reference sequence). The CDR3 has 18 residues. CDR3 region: CASSIGNRGRARTGELFF. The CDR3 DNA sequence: TGTGCCAGTAGTATAGGCAACAGGGGGCGCGCTCGGACCGGGGAGCTGTTTTTT.

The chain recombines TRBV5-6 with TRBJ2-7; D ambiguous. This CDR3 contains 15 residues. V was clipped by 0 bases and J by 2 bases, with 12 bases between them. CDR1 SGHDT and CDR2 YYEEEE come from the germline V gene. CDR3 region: CASSLGLAVTYEQYF. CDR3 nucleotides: TGTGCCAGCAGCTTGGGGCTGGCAGTCACCTACGAGCAGTACTTC.

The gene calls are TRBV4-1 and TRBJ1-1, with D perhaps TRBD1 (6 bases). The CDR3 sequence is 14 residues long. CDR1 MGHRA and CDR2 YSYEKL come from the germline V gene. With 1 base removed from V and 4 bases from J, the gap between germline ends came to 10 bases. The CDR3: CASSQGQVSTEAFF. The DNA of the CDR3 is TGCGCCAGCAGCCAAGGACAGGTGTCCACTGAAGCTTTCTTT.

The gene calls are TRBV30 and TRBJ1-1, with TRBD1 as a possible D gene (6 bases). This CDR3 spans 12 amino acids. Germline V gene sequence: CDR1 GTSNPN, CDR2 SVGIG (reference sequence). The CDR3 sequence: CGLQGSNTEAFF. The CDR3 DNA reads TGTGGTCTACAGGGCTCAAACACTGAAGCTTTCTTT.

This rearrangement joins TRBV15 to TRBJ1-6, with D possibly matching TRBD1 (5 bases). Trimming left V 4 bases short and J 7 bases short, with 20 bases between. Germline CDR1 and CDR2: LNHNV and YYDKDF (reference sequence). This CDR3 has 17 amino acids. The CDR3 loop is CATSKGEYTAGNSPLHF. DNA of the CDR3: TGTGCCACCAGCAAAGGGGAATACACGGCGGGGAATTCACCCCTCCACTTT.

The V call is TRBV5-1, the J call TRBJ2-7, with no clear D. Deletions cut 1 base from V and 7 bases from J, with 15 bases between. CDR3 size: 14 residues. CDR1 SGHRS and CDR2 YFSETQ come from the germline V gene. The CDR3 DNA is TGCGCCAGCAGCTTGCAAGGCGTGGCAGGTGAGCAGTACTTC. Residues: CASSLQGVAGEQYF.

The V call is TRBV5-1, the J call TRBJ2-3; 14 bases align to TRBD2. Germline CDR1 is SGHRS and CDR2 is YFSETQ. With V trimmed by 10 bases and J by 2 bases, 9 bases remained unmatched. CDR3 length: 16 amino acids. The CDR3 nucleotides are TGCGCCTCGACTAGCGGGGGGGCTGGTATCACAGATACGCAGTATTTT. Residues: CASTSGGAGITDTQYF.

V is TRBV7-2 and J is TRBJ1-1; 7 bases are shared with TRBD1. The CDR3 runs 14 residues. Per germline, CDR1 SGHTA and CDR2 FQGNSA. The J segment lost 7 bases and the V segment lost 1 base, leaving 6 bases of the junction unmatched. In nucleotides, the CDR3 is TGTGCCAGCAGCTTAGGGGGGGCAGGGGGTGAAGCTTTCTTT. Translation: CASSLGGAGGEAFF.

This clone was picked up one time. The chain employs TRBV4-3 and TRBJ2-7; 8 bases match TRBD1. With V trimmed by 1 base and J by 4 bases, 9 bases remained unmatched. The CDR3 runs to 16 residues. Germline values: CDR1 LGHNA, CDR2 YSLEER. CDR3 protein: CASSQGTGTGLYEQYF. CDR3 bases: TGCGCCAGCAGCCAAGGAACGGGGACAGGTCTATACGAGCAGTACTTC.

CDR3 nucleotide sequence: TGTGCCAGCACGGGGACTAGCGGGGAGAAAAGAAGCAATGAGCAGTTCTTC. This encodes CASTGTSGEKRSNEQFF. The genes are TRBV25-1 and TRBJ2-1, with TRBD2 matching over 13 bases. Losses at the gene ends were 7 bases for V and 6 bases for J; bases not matched to a gene: 12. The germline gives CDR1 MGHDK, CDR2 SYGVNS. The CDR3 length is 17 residues.

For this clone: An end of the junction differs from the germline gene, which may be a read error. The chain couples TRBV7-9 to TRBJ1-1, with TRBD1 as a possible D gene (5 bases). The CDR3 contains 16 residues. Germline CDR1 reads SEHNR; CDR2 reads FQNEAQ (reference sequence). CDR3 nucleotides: TGTTCCAGCAGCCACCCGCAGGGAATAGGTATCACTGAAGCTTTCTTT. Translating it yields CSSSHPQGIGITEAFF.

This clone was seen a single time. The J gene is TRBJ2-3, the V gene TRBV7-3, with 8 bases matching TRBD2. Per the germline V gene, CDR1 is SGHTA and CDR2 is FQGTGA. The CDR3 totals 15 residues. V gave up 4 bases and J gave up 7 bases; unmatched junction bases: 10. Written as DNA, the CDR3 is TGTGCCAGCAGCTACACCGGGGGGGCCGTGTATACGCAGTATTTT. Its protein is CASSYTGGAVYTQYF. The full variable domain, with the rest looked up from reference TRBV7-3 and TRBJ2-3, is GAGVSQTPSNKVTEKGKYVELRCDPISGHTALYWYRQSLGQGPEFLIYFQGTGAADDSGLPNDRFFAVRPEGSVSTLKIQRTERGDSAVYLCASSYTGGAVYTQYFGPGTRLTVL.

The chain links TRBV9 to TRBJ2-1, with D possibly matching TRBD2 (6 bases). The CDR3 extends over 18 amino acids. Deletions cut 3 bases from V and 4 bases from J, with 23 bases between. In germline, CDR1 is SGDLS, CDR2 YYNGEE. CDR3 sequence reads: CASSGTTGVGEEYNEQFF. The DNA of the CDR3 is TGTGCCAGCAGCGGAACAACAGGTGTGGGGGAGGAGTACAATGAGCAGTTCTTC.

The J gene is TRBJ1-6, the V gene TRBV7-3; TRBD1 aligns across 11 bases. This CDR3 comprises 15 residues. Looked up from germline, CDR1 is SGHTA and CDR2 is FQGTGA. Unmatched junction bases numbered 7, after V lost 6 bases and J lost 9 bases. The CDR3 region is CASRAGTGGSSPLHF. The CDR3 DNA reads TGTGCCAGCAGGGCCGGGACAGGGGGGAGTTCACCCCTCCACTTT.

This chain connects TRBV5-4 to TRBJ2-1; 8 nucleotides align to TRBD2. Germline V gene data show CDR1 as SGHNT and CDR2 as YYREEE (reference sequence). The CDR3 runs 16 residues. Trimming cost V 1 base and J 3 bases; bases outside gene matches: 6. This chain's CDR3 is CASSLSGGVLYNEQFF. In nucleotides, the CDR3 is TGTGCCAGCAGCTTGTCCGGGGGGGTTCTCTACAATGAGCAGTTCTTC.

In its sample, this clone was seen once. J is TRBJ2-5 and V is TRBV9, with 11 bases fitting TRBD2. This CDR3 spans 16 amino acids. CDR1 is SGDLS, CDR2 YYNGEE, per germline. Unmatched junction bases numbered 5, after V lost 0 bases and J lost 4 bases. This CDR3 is CASSVGSGGAGETQYF. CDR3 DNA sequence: TGTGCCAGCAGCGTAGGTAGCGGGGGGGCCGGAGAGACCCAGTACTTC.